The T cell receptor beta chain described here comes from a study of T cell repertoires in cytomegalovirus infection. Study-wide background: Matching HLA type and CMV infection were both indicated by public TCR beta signatures.

With regard to this clonotype: Antigen: not known.

TCRdb independently ran MiXCR on the reads; one entry per CDR3 protein. In the table there are 45,000 to 55,000 distinct CDR3 sequences, around 18% of which are singletons. The V gene's germline CDR1 is WSHSY and CDR2 SAAADI. The CDR3 extends over 15 amino acids. V shed 4 bases, J shed 3 bases, and the junction held 5 bases outside the gene matches. This TCR was sampled from a human donor in good health (CMV status not recorded). Some clones in this sample may be carry-over from other donors' samples. The chain has TRBV10-2 and TRBJ2-1, with 8 bases lining up with TRBD2. The sequenced sample was CD8+ T cells from cultured PBMCs, obtained from culture after CMV antigen stimulation. As DNA, the CDR3 is TGCGCCAGCAGTGCGGGAGGGCCTGTCTACAATGAGCAGTTCTTC. Translated: CASSAGGPVYNEQFF.